The entry below gives a single T cell receptor beta chain sequence along with its context. Antigen specificity is unknown. This specimen comes from a study of OX40 agonist ivuxolimab in advanced cancers. The overall study: Ivuxolimab is a fully human IgG2 antibody that activates OX40 (CD134). Study-level points and caveats: Low normalized T-cell clonal expansion was also seen in some nonresponders. It was not determined which antigens were specifically recognized by the peripheral T cells that had undergone clonal expansion.

Germline V lookup: CDR1 SGHTA, CDR2 FQGNSA. Trimming removed 7 bases from V and 1 base from J, with 13 bases in between. CDR3 size: 14 residues. Collection of blood occurred at baseline, at cycle 4 day 1, and at cycle 7 day 1. Sequenced by immunoSEQ multiplex PCR; TCRdb stores in-frame clones only, minus some. The sample holds 40,000 to 45,000 clones; more than 75% are singletons and the top ten take 0.3% to 0.4%. This clonotype originated in an adult with an advanced solid tumor such as melanoma, head and neck, liver or kidney cancer. V is TRBV7-2 and J is TRBJ1-1; tentatively, D is TRBD1 (6 bases). This sample comprised CD4+ or CD8+ T cells sorted from blood, obtained in a trial of the OX40 agonist ivuxolimab. CDR3 in DNA: TGTGCCAGCACTTTGGGACACCAGAACACTGAAGCTTTCTTT. Protein: CASTLGHQNTEAFF.